This record looks at one T cell receptor (beta chain) sequence and its context. Recruited during active infection, patients (from Seattle) were subsequently followed longitudinally. The data stem from a study of blood T cell repertoires in COVID-19. On the study more broadly: Whether acute or convalescent, the COVID-19 samples came from the United States, Italy and Spain. From T cells, B-cell-depleted T cells, or PBMCs came the material, which was cDNA or gDNA.

Per germline, CDR1 MNHNS and CDR2 SASEGT. V lost 2 bases to trimming and J lost 3 bases, with 8 bases between them. The CDR3 extends over 14 amino acids. Original methodology: Nucleated cell number was recorded as an estimate derived from reference gene primer amplification. Some clones are missing from TCRdb's copy, which holds only in-frame ones; the method was immunoSEQ multiplex PCR. For V, J and clone size, that table is used; D and trimming come from the DNA. The repertoire includes approximately 150,000 clones, approximately 95% of them detected once, and just under 2% sits in the top ten. The sequencing input was peripheral blood. This rearrangement joins TRBV6-1 to TRBJ2-1; no definite D call. The TCR sequence derives from a woman aged 55-69 years with COVID-19, enrolled during active disease. DNA of the CDR3: TGTGCCAGCAGTGAACCTCCTGTCTACAATGAGCAGTTCTTC. This encodes CASSEPPVYNEQFF.